Below are 27 T cell receptor beta chains sequenced from a single sample in a study of blood T cell repertoires in COVID-19. Profiled with immunoSEQ multiplex PCR; TCRdb holds only in-frame clones, not every one. The data show about 400,000 clones, 80% to 90% seen once. Sample: peripheral blood. The source is a man between 35 and 55 years old with acute or convalescent COVID-19.

The chain links TRBV27 to TRBJ1-2, with D unclear. Per germline, CDR1 MNHEY and CDR2 SMNVEV (reference sequence). Trimming removed 5 bases at V and 8 bases at J, with 12 bases between. CDR3 length: 12 amino acids. CDR3 in amino acids: CASSRGGRGYTF. DNA of the CDR3: TGTGCCAGCAGTCGGGGTGGGCGGGGCTACACCTTC.

The V gene is TRBV10-1, the J gene TRBJ2-1; TRBD2 agrees at 10 bases. V lost 3 bases, J lost 7 bases, and 3 bases stayed unmatched. Germline CDR1 reads WNHNN; CDR2 reads SYGVQD (reference sequence). The CDR3 totals 14 residues. DNA of the CDR3: TGCGCCAGCAGTGAAACTAGCGGGACGAATGAGCAGTTCTTC. Encoded protein: CASSETSGTNEQFF.

The gene calls are TRBV7-9 and TRBJ2-7, with a tentative D call TRBD2 (7 bases). CDR3 size: 15 residues. Germline loops: CDR1 SEHNR, CDR2 FQNEAQ (reference sequence). V was clipped by 4 bases and J by 2 bases, with 15 bases between them. The CDR3 region is CASSWVGGRPYEQYF. In nucleotides, the CDR3 is TGTGCCAGCAGCTGGGTCGGGGGGCGACCCTACGAGCAGTACTTC.

DNA for the CDR3: TGTGCCAGCAGTTTAACTGGTATCGCAGAGGGCTATGGCTACACCTTC. Translation gives CASSLTGIAEGYGYTF. This chain links TRBV27 with TRBJ1-2; D uncertain. CDR1 is MNHEY and CDR2 is SMNVEV in the germline V gene (reference sequence). V was trimmed by 2 bases and J by 4 bases, leaving 17 bases between them. This CDR3 is built from 16 residues.

The genes are TRBV12-5 and TRBJ1-2; tentative D call: TRBD1 (6 bases). The germline V and J ends were trimmed by 5 bases and 0 bases, with 19 bases remaining between them. The germline gives CDR1 LGHNT, CDR2 FRNRAP. The CDR3 loop spans 17 amino acids. The CDR3: CASGLQHPTGANYGYTF. CDR3 nucleotides: TGTGCTAGTGGTCTACAACACCCGACAGGAGCTAACTATGGCTACACCTTC.

J is TRBJ1-1 and V is TRBV7-2; TRBD1 matches 9 bases. The CDR3 has 15 residues. The germline V gene encodes CDR1 SGHTA and CDR2 FQGNSA. Losses at the gene ends were 2 bases for V and 4 bases for J; bases not matched to a gene: 5. The CDR3 loop is CASSLNRGPGTEAFF. The CDR3 DNA is TGTGCCAGCAGCTTAAACAGGGGGCCGGGCACTGAAGCTTTCTTT. Full variable domain (outside the CDR3, taken from reference TRBV7-2 and TRBJ1-1): GAGVSQSPSNKVTEKGKDVELRCDPISGHTALYWYRQSLGQGLEFLIYFQGNSAPDKSGLPSDRFSAERTGGSVSTLTIQRTQQEDSAVYLCASSLNRGPGTEAFFGQGTRLTVV.

The genes are TRBV7-9 and TRBJ1-4, with D perhaps matching TRBD1 (6 bases). Trimming cost V 6 bases and J 2 bases, with 7 bases left between them. The CDR3 runs to 13 residues. Germline CDR1 is SEHNR and CDR2 is FQNEAQ (reference sequence). The DNA of the CDR3 is TGTGCCAGCAGGGACAGTACTAATGAAAAACTGTTTTTT. Protein: CASRDSTNEKLFF.

This chain links TRBV7-3 with TRBJ2-1; 10 bases map to TRBD2. The CDR3 is 19 residues long. The trim removed 2 bases at V and 1 base at J, leaving 11 bases unmatched. The V gene's germline CDR1 is SGHTA and CDR2 FQGTGA. CDR3 protein: CASSLAPPSSGRSYNEQFF. As DNA, the CDR3 is TGTGCCAGCAGCTTAGCCCCCCCTTCTAGCGGGAGATCCTACAATGAGCAGTTCTTC.

The chain has TRBV29-1 and TRBJ2-5; D unresolved. The CDR3 is 13 amino acids. Trimming pared 6 bases from V and 0 bases from J, leaving 11 bases between. Germline assignment: CDR1 SQVTM and CDR2 ANQGSEA. CDR3 sequence: CSVRDSNQETQYF. CDR3 nucleotides: TGCAGCGTGCGTGACTCGAACCAAGAGACCCAGTACTTC.

The CDR3 DNA reads as TGTGCCAGCAGATGGGGGGGCCCAGACAGCTCCTACGAGCAGTACTTC. This encodes CASRWGGPDSSYEQYF. V is TRBV28 and J is TRBJ2-7, with TRBD2 as a possible D gene (7 bases). V was cut by 6 bases and J by 0 bases, with 18 bases left in between. The CDR3 spans 16 residues. The germline CDR1 and CDR2 sequences are MDHEN and SYDVKM. The complete variable domain, with remaining parts taken from reference TRBV28 and TRBJ2-7, reads DVKVTQSSRYLVKRTGEKVFLECVQDMDHENMFWYRQDPGLGLRLIYFSYDVKMKEKGDIPEGYSVSREKKERFSLILESASTNQTSMYLCASRWGGPDSSYEQYFGPGTRLTVT.

V gene TRBV6-1 combines with J gene TRBJ1-5, with D maybe TRBD1 (5 bases). Germline CDR1 and CDR2: MNHNS and SASEGT. This CDR3 has 15 residues. Deletions cut 0 bases from V and 2 bases from J, with 8 bases between. This CDR3 reads CASSEALGGNQPQHF. In DNA form, the CDR3 reads TGTGCCAGCAGTGAAGCTTTAGGGGGCAATCAGCCCCAGCATTTT.

Regarding this clone: The same CDR3 is also encoded by other DNA sequences in this sample. V gene TRBV18 combines with J gene TRBJ1-2; tentative D call: TRBD1 (6 bases). From germline, CDR1 is KGHSH and CDR2 LQKENI. The CDR3 runs 13 residues. The V end was cut by 2 bases, the J end by 3 bases, with 7 bases between. The CDR3 here is CASSPSGDYGYTF. The CDR3 nucleotides read TGTGCCAGCTCACCATCAGGGGACTATGGCTACACCTTC.

This chain links TRBV29-1 with TRBJ1-1, with D unresolved. Trimming took 6 bases from V and 7 from J, leaving 12 bases between them. Germline V gene sequence: CDR1 SQVTM, CDR2 ANQGSEA. This CDR3 has 11 amino acids. The CDR3 spells CSVSHYNEAFF. The DNA for the CDR3 is TGCAGCGTCTCGCACTACAATGAAGCTTTCTTT.

The chain's CDR3 is CASRNSRDSSPLHF. CDR3 sequence (DNA): TGCGCCAGCCGAAACTCCCGGGACAGCTCACCCCTCCACTTT. This chain connects TRBV5-1 to TRBJ1-6; 7 bases are a match to TRBD1. Germline assignment: CDR1 SGHRS and CDR2 YFSETQ. Trimming cost V 7 bases and J 10 bases; bases outside gene matches: 11. The CDR3 covers 14 residues.

The CDR3: CATSRASYQETQYF. The CDR3 coding sequence is TGTGCCACCAGCAGAGCCTCCTACCAAGAGACCCAGTACTTC. The chain employs TRBV15 and TRBJ2-5, with unresolved D. Germline CDR1 LNHNV, CDR2 YYDKDF (reference sequence). The CDR3 length is 14 residues. Trimming shortened V by 1 base and J by 0 bases, and 6 bases separated the two germline ends.

The chain recombines TRBV27 with TRBJ2-5; 9 nucleotides agree with TRBD2. The CDR3 contains 15 residues. Germline CDR1 and CDR2: MNHEY and SMNVEV (reference sequence). With V trimmed by 2 bases and J by 4 bases, 5 bases remained unmatched. The CDR3 region has the DNA TGTGCCAGCAGTTTACAGCGGGAGGTCGGAGAGACCCAGTACTTC. Translation gives CASSLQREVGETQYF.

This chain joins TRBV19 and TRBJ1-2; weak D call: TRBD1 (5 bases). The CDR3 is 13 amino acids. Trimming took 7 bases from V and 8 from J, leaving 17 bases between them. From germline, CDR1 is LNHDA and CDR2 SQIVND (reference sequence). Here the CDR3 DNA reads TGTGCCAGTACGGGCCAGGGTCTTAGAGGCTACACCTTC. Amino acid sequence: CASTGQGLRGYTF.

The rearrangement uses TRBV30 and TRBJ1-5, with D unresolved. V lost 7 bases to trimming and J lost 1 base, with 14 bases between them. The germline V gene has CDR1 GTSNPN and CDR2 SVGIG (reference sequence). This CDR3 is built from 14 residues. The CDR3 nucleotides read TGTGCCTTCGGCTCGGGATTGAGCAATCAGCCCCAGCATTTT. Amino acid sequence: CAFGSGLSNQPQHF.

The gene calls are TRBV7-9 and TRBJ1-3, with a tentative D call TRBD1 (5 bases). The CDR3 has 13 residues. Trimming pared 7 bases from V and 8 bases from J, leaving 15 bases between. Germline V gene sequence: CDR1 SEHNR, CDR2 FQNEAQ (reference sequence). The CDR3 DNA reads TGTGCCAGCACTCCAGGGTCTGGCCACACCATATATTTT. This sequence encodes CASTPGSGHTIYF.

V usage is TRBV10-3 and J usage is TRBJ2-1; 12 bases are a match to TRBD2. V gave up 4 bases and J gave up 3 bases; unmatched junction bases: 7. The CDR3 loop spans 17 amino acids. The germline V gene has CDR1 ENHRY and CDR2 SYGVKD. CDR3 coding DNA: TGTGCCATCAGTGTAACTAGCGGGGGGCCGGGCTACAATGAGCAGTTCTTC. Translated, it gives CAISVTSGGPGYNEQFF.

This chain connects TRBV12-3 or TRBV12-4 to TRBJ1-2; 8 nucleotides match TRBD1. The CDR3 is 13 amino acids. J gave up 5 bases and V 8 bases, and 7 bases lay outside the gene matches. CDR3 residues: CASGQGQGYGYTF. The CDR3 DNA reads TGTGCCAGCGGACAGGGACAAGGGTATGGCTACACCTTC.

The rearrangement uses TRBV9 and TRBJ2-7; no firm D call. Trimming left V 0 bases short and J 2 bases short, with 9 bases between. CDR3 size: 14 residues. Germline CDR1 SGDLS, CDR2 YYNGEE. The CDR3 sequence: CASSVGSVAYEQYF. DNA for the CDR3: TGTGCCAGCAGCGTAGGGTCGGTAGCCTACGAGCAGTACTTC.

The chain uses TRBV7-9 and TRBJ1-2; TRBD1 is a possible D gene (6 bases). CDR1 is SEHNR, CDR2 FQNEAQ, per germline (reference sequence). V lost 5 bases and J lost 3, with 13 bases in between. The CDR3 sequence is 14 residues long. This CDR3 is CASSLQGLDYGYTF. The CDR3 nucleotides are TGTGCCAGCAGCCTTCAGGGGTTGGACTATGGCTACACCTTC. Filled out from reference TRBV7-9 and TRBJ1-2, the complete variable domain reads DTGVSQNPRHKITKRGQNVTFRCDPISEHNRLYWYRQTLGQGPEFLTYFQNEAQLEKSRLLSDRFSAERPKGSFSTLEIQRTEQGDSAMYLCASSLQGLDYGYTFGSGTRLTVV.

The sample holds one count of this clone. The chain recombines TRBV3-1 (or the pseudogene TRBV3-2) with TRBJ1-1, with TRBD1 as a possible D gene (5 bases). Germline CDR1 reads LGHDT; CDR2 reads YNNKEL (reference sequence). Trimming removed 1 base from V and 4 bases from J, with 13 bases in between. This CDR3 region has 15 residues. In nucleotides, the CDR3 is TGTGCCAGCAGCCAAGTTGTGAGAAGGGGCACTGAAGCTTTCTTT. Amino acid sequence: CASSQVVRRGTEAFF.

CDR3 bases: TGCAGCGTTGAATCTCCTGGGGCAGTTGATAATGAAAAACTGTTTTTT. It is translated as CSVESPGAVDNEKLFF. The chain joins TRBV29-1 to TRBJ1-4, with a tentative D call TRBD1 (5 bases). From germline, CDR1 is SQVTM and CDR2 ANQGSEA. Trimming stripped 2 bases from V and 4 bases from J, with 17 bases between. This CDR3 is 16 amino acids long.

The chain uses TRBV14 and TRBJ2-6; the D gene is possibly TRBD2 (5 bases). V lost 2 bases to trimming and J lost 3 bases, with 11 bases between them. The CDR3 length is 16 residues. Germline CDR1 and CDR2: SGHDN and FVKESK. In DNA, the CDR3 is TGTGCCAGCAGCCAACTTCGGGGTGGTGGGGCCAACGTCCTGACTTTC. Protein product: CASSQLRGGGANVLTF.

The J gene is TRBJ1-2, the V gene TRBV27; D ambiguous. Germline V gives CDR1 MNHEY, CDR2 SMNVEV (reference sequence). The CDR3 has 13 residues. The V and J ends lost 5 bases and 3 bases respectively, with 10 bases between them. The CDR3 DNA sequence: TGTGCCAGCAGTCGCGGTCAATACTATGGCTACACCTTC. The encoded protein is CASSRGQYYGYTF.